This TCR beta chain was captured by sequencing in a study of T-cell memory formation after mild COVID-19. Study-level background: Clusters of TCRs were largely donor specific. Study-wide results and caveats: Proof of SARS-CoV-2 specificity was absent for the second-wave clones that crested on day 37. Contracting clones, day 15 to 85, had balanced CD4/CD8, and later expanders favored CD4+.

The 5'RACE method, run with constant-segment primers, produced TCR alpha and TCR beta cDNA libraries (carrying sample barcodes and UMIs). Using its own MiXCR run on the 5' RACE reads, TCRdb lists one record per CDR3 protein. The profile shows about 560,000 distinct CDR3 sequences, 17% of them singletons. This clonotype was seen only a few times. Its specificity is not known. The CDR3 length is 14 residues. V lost 1 base to trimming and J lost 2 bases, with 9 bases between them. Germline-derived CDR1 and CDR2 are SNHLY and FYNNEI. The chain employs TRBV2 and TRBJ2-7; tentative D call: TRBD1 (5 bases). The receptor comes from an adult woman who had mild COVID-19 (a few samples of this study predate the infection). Cell type and time point are not known. Sample: PBMCs or a T cell subset sorted from them (not recorded which). CDR3 DNA sequence: TGTGCCAGCAGTGAAGGAAGGGGTCCCTACGAGCAGTACTTC. Its translation is CASSEGRGPYEQYF. Full variable domain (outside the CDR3, taken from reference TRBV2 and TRBJ2-7): EPEVTQTPSHQVTQMGQEVILRCVPISNHLYFYWYRQILGQKVEFLVSFYNNEISEKSEIFDDQFSVERPDGSNFTLKIRSTKLEDSAMYFCASSEGRGPYEQYFGPGTRLTVT.